This T cell receptor (beta chain) comes out of a study of shared T cell receptors in the human thymus. This clone was detected once. The protocol was immunoSEQ multiplex PCR, while the TCRdb copy is restricted to in-frame clones and leaves out a portion. The sample comprises about 660,000 clones, roughly 86% of which are singletons, and 0.009% to 0.0095% rests with the top ten. CDR3 length equals 16 residues. Between the trimmed V and J ends, which lost 5 bases and 0 bases, there was a span of 15 bases. In germline, CDR1 is SGHDT, CDR2 YYEEEE. The data were also submitted as part of a second study, on human thymus T cells. That work states: Corrective cardiac operations yielded the resected thymus tissue. Unrelated individuals had highly overlapping thymic repertoires, as reported in related research.

The receptor was isolated from a boy under two years old with a congenital heart defect. The specimen sequenced was thymocytes. The chain links TRBV5-6 to TRBJ2-1, with D tentatively TRBD1 (6 bases). This chain's CDR3 is CASSPRWTDSYNEQFF. The CDR3, as DNA: TGTGCCAGCAGTCCGAGGTGGACAGACTCCTACAATGAGCAGTTCTTC.